This T cell receptor (beta chain) originates from a study of shared clonotypes between healthy human individuals. Overall study context: Every donor yielded three CD4 naive, three CD4 memory, two CD8 naive and one CD8 memory plate. Notes on the study in general: Clonotypes shared by all four donors outscored non-shared clonotypes in generation probability.

This CDR3 is 16 amino acids long. The V segment lost 3 bases and the J segment 2 bases; nucleotides outside the gene matches: 5. Per germline, CDR1 SGHDT and CDR2 YYEEEE. Regarding this clone: Its target is not known.

The naive CD8 population came from CD45RO-negative cells selected for CCR7, without terminally differentiated effector memory CD45RA+ cells. As handled by the study authors: Junction-only immunoSEQ data arrived without quality scores, meaning filtering differed. Sequencing used immunoSEQ multiplex PCR; TCRdb keeps in-frame clones, though not all of them. Clone size and the V and J calls come from that table; the DNA yielded D and trimming. In the table there are under 2,000,000 clones, about 95% of which are singletons. This TCR derives from a man aged 18 to 29 in good health. The sequencing sample was made of naive CD8+ T cells sorted from blood. The chain has TRBV5-6 and TRBJ2-2; 9 nucleotides agree with TRBD1. CDR3 protein: CASSSGGQGNTGELFF. CDR3 bases: TGTGCCAGCAGCTCCGGGGGACAGGGAAACACCGGGGAGCTGTTTTTT.